Below, 21 T cell receptor beta chains from the same sample are listed, as sequenced in a study of technical replicates of blood from a handful of donors (dated by TCRdb to the late 2010s). The library came from the immunoSEQ multiplex PCR assay. Drawn from immuneACCESS, this table holds only the in-frame rearrangements with V and J called that TCRdb kept. Clones are partly lost; checked studies trace under half to an unresolved V gene and leave the rest unexplained. The table for this sample lists some 82,000 clones; 95% to 98% of them were counted only once. 0.15% to 0.2% of the sample comes from the top ten. Sequenced input: T cells isolated from PBMCs. The receptors come from a human donor in good health.

This chain uses TRBV9 with TRBJ2-1; D is unresolved. CDR1 SGDLS and CDR2 YYNGEE come from the germline V gene. Trimming took 0 bases from V and 6 from J, leaving 13 bases between them. The CDR3 is 15 residues long. The CDR3 loop reads CASSVGFNTGNEQFF. The CDR3 DNA reads as TGTGCCAGCAGCGTAGGGTTTAACACGGGCAATGAGCAGTTCTTC.

The V gene is TRBV10-1, the J gene TRBJ2-7; TRBD2 agrees at 12 bases. Germline CDR1 WNHNN, CDR2 SYGVQD (reference sequence). CDR3 size: 12 residues. The J segment lost 12 bases and the V segment lost 8 bases, leaving 8 bases of the junction unmatched. The CDR3 nucleotides are TGCGCCAGCGGAGGACTAGCGGGAATAGCGTACTTC. This encodes CASGGLAGIAYF.

The V gene is TRBV28, the J gene TRBJ2-7; TRBD2 aligns across 11 bases. Germline CDR1 and CDR2: MDHEN and SYDVKM. The V gene end was trimmed by 4 bases and the J gene end by 1 base; junction bases not matched to a gene: 12. The CDR3 spans 18 residues. DNA for the CDR3: TGTGCCAGCAGTTCTCCAGCCGTGGGACTAGCGGAATCCTACGAGCAGTACTTC. This gives the protein CASSSPAVGLAESYEQYF.

This chain connects TRBV7-9 to TRBJ1-2; 7 bases are a match to TRBD1. The CDR3 is made up of 14 amino acids. Per germline, CDR1 SEHNR and CDR2 FQNEAQ (reference sequence). V lost 1 base to trimming and J lost 1 base; unmatched junction nucleotides: 0. CDR3 in amino acids: CASSLGQGNYGYTF. The CDR3, as DNA: TGTGCCAGCAGCTTAGGACAGGGTAACTATGGCTACACCTTC.

The gene calls are TRBV9 and TRBJ1-6, with 7 bases identical to TRBD1. There are 16 residues in the CDR3. Germline V CDR1 and CDR2: SGDLS, YYNGEE. V lost 7 bases and J lost 8; bases outside the gene matches: 15. CDR3 region: CASGRQGSLRDSPLHF. Here the CDR3 DNA reads TGTGCCAGCGGTCGACAGGGCTCCCTCCGGGATTCACCCCTCCACTTT.

The V and J genes are TRBV11-2 and TRBJ2-1, with 11 bases aligning to TRBD2. The V segment lost 3 bases and the J segment 7 bases; nucleotides outside the gene matches: 5. Per the germline V gene, CDR1 is SGHAT and CDR2 is FQNNGV. CDR3 size: 15 residues. Written as DNA, the CDR3 is TGTGCCAGCAGCTTTTCCGGGACTAGCGGTAATGAGCAGTTCTTC. Translating gives CASSFSGTSGNEQFF.

The gene calls are TRBV4-2 and TRBJ1-1; D may be TRBD1 (6 bases). The CDR3 runs 15 residues. Germline CDR1 reads LGHNA; CDR2 reads YNFKEQ. Trimming removed 0 bases at V and 3 bases at J, with 11 bases between. In nucleotides, the CDR3 is TGTGCCAGCAGCCAAGAACCAGGGGTGCACACTGAAGCTTTCTTT. Translating gives CASSQEPGVHTEAFF.

This chain uses TRBV10-2 with TRBJ2-5, with 8 bases aligning to TRBD2. Per the germline V gene, CDR1 is WSHSY and CDR2 is SAAADI. The CDR3 covers 15 residues. The junction had 5 bases not matched to a gene; V was cut back by 4 bases and J by 1 base. DNA for the CDR3: TGCGCCAGCAGTGTAATAGCGGGGACCCAAGAGACCCAGTACTTC. Translating gives CASSVIAGTQETQYF.

The rearrangement links TRBV5-1 to TRBJ1-2; a possible D gene is TRBD1 (6 bases). The CDR3 sequence is 13 residues long. V was pared by 3 bases and J by 8 bases, with 14 bases between. Germline CDR1 and CDR2: SGHRS and YFSETQ. The CDR3 loop is CASSWGQGFGYTF. The CDR3 region has the DNA TGCGCCAGCAGCTGGGGGCAGGGGTTCGGCTACACCTTC.

This chain uses TRBV20-1 with TRBJ2-3, with D possibly being TRBD1 (6 bases). The V gene's germline CDR1 is DFQATT and CDR2 SNEGSKA (reference sequence). The CDR3 spans 11 residues. Trimming removed 3 bases from V and 9 bases from J, with 10 bases in between. CDR3 loop: CSARATGTQYF. The CDR3 DNA is TGCAGTGCTAGGGCCACAGGGACGCAGTATTTT.

The chain uses TRBV7-6 and TRBJ1-4, with D unclear. CDR1 is SGHVS, CDR2 FNYEAQ, per germline. The CDR3 runs to 15 residues. V lost 3 bases and J 5 bases, leaving 13 bases between the germline ends. As DNA, the CDR3 is TGTGCCAGCAGCTTTGTCAGCGGGTTCAATGAAAAACTGTTTTTT. It yields the protein CASSFVSGFNEKLFF.

This clone has only one observation. This chain connects TRBV5-4 to TRBJ1-2; 7 bases map to TRBD1. Germline V gene data show CDR1 as SGHNT and CDR2 as YYREEE (reference sequence). The V and J ends lost 4 bases and 8 bases, in that order; junction bases with no gene match: 11. The CDR3 length is 14 residues. The CDR3 bases are TGTGCCAGCAGCGCCGGGACAGACTTTTACGGCTACACCTTC. Protein: CASSAGTDFYGYTF.

The chain recombines TRBV5-1 with TRBJ1-1, with no clear D. The CDR3 consists of 17 residues. V was clipped by 5 bases and J by 3 bases, with 23 bases between them. From germline, CDR1 is SGHRS and CDR2 YFSETQ. The DNA for the CDR3 is TGCGCCAGCAGGCTTGGCGAGGGAACACCAACCGACACTGAAGCTTTCTTT. The encoded protein is CASRLGEGTPTDTEAFF.

The chain combines TRBV19 with TRBJ2-7, with TRBD2 identical over 8 bases. The CDR3 is 16 amino acids. Looked up from germline, CDR1 is LNHDA and CDR2 is SQIVND (reference sequence). V shed 5 bases, J shed 0 bases, and the junction held 9 bases outside the gene matches. This CDR3 is CASSGLFTSGSYEQYF. The CDR3 DNA reads TGTGCCAGTAGTGGACTATTCACTAGCGGCTCCTACGAGCAGTACTTC.

This rearrangement joins TRBV11-2 to TRBJ2-5; perhaps TRBD1 as D (5 bases). Between the trimmed V and J ends, which lost 6 bases and 8 bases, there was a span of 22 bases. This CDR3 spans 15 amino acids. Per germline, CDR1 SGHAT and CDR2 FQNNGV. The CDR3 DNA follows: TGTGCCAGCAGATCAATACCCGACAGCGAACGCACCCAGTACTTC. Translating gives CASRSIPDSERTQYF. Supplemented by reference TRBV11-2 and TRBJ2-5, the full variable domain reads EAGVAQSPRYKIIEKRQSVAFWCNPISGHATLYWYQQILGQGPKLLIQFQNNGVVDDSQLPKDRFSAERLKGVDSTLKIQPAKLEDSAVYLCASRSIPDSERTQYFGPGTRLLVL.

The chain has TRBV5-5 and TRBJ2-7; 9 bases are a match to TRBD1. With 1 base clipped from V and 6 bases from J, the junction kept 8 bases outside the gene matches. Germline lookup yields CDR1 SGHKS and CDR2 YYEKEE (reference sequence). The CDR3 extends over 15 amino acids. The CDR3 DNA reads as TGTGCCAGCAGCTTGCCCGGGACAGGGTTTCCCGAGCAGTACTTC. Amino acids: CASSLPGTGFPEQYF.

This clone was counted a few times. V and J are TRBV4-1 and TRBJ1-2, with D perhaps TRBD1 (6 bases). V was pared by 4 bases and J by 3 bases, with 12 bases between. Germline assignment: CDR1 MGHRA and CDR2 YSYEKL. The CDR3 spans 14 residues. The CDR3, as DNA: TGCGCCAGCAGCCCTTACAGGGTCTACTATGGCTACACCTTC. Translation gives CASSPYRVYYGYTF.

To note about this clone: The sample carries other DNA sequences with the same CDR3. The V and J genes are TRBV7-9 and TRBJ2-1; 7 nucleotides align to TRBD1. This CDR3 has 15 residues. Germline V gene data show CDR1 as SEHNR and CDR2 as FQNEAQ (reference sequence). V was clipped by 6 bases and J by 2 bases; unmatched bases: 7. CDR3 bases: TGTGCCAGCAGTTTCAGAGGGGGCGCCTACAATGAGCAGTTCTTC. Its protein is CASSFRGGAYNEQFF.

V gene TRBV5-4 combines with J gene TRBJ2-5, with D maybe TRBD2 (7 bases). V gave up 2 bases and J gave up 4 bases, with 21 bases separating them. CDR1 and CDR2 from the germline V gene are SGHNT and YYREEE (reference sequence). This CDR3 is built from 17 residues. CDR3 sequence reads: CASSFSFGGGQLETQYF. The CDR3 DNA follows: TGTGCCAGCAGCTTTAGTTTTGGGGGGGGGCAACTAGAGACCCAGTACTTC. Drawing the rest from reference TRBV5-4 and TRBJ2-5, the complete variable domain is ETGVTQSPTHLIKTRGQQVTLRCSSQSGHNTVSWYQQALGQGPQFIFQYYREEENGRGNFPPRFSGLQFPNYSSELNVNALELDDSALYLCASSFSFGGGQLETQYFGPGTRLLVL.

This chain's CDR3 is CASRLPIQGLDTGELFF. The CDR3 nucleotides read TGCGCCAGCAGATTACCAATCCAGGGACTGGACACCGGGGAGCTGTTTTTT. The chain carries TRBV10-2 and TRBJ2-2; TRBD2 is a possible D gene (6 bases). This CDR3 comprises 17 residues. Germline assignment: CDR1 WSHSY and CDR2 SAAADI. The ends were cut back, 6 bases at V and 3 bases at J, with 20 bases in the middle.

The rearrangement joins TRBV7-6 to TRBJ1-1; TRBD1 matches at 7 bases. Germline lookup yields CDR1 SGHVS and CDR2 FNYEAQ. The V gene end was trimmed by 1 base and the J gene end by 1 base; junction bases not matched to a gene: 3. The CDR3 has 15 residues. The CDR3 DNA sequence: TGTGCCAGCAGCTTAGTGGCAGGGGGGAACACTGAAGCTTTCTTT. Encoded protein: CASSLVAGGNTEAFF.